A single sample is the source of the 28 T cell receptor beta chains below, sequenced in a study of blood T cells in healthy people across ages. The second PCR ran roughly 6 to 12 cycles with a sample-barcoded 5' primer and J-beta primers. Via MiXCR, TCRdb re-called the 5' RACE reads, giving one row per CDR3 protein. The sample consists of about 1.6 million distinct CDR3 sequences, approximately 32% of them appearing once. Sequencing was carried out using blood. These receptors all come from a woman aged 25 to 45 in good health.

This clonotype came up a few times. The V and J genes are TRBV20-1 and TRBJ2-3; D might be TRBD1 or TRBD2, each matching 5 bases. CDR1 is DFQATT, CDR2 SNEGSKA, per germline (reference sequence). The CDR3 runs to 22 residues. Trimming removed 1 base from V and 5 bases from J, with 37 bases in between. The chain's CDR3 is CSARANPNRDGQTPFGGDTQYF. The CDR3 bases are TGCAGTGCTAGAGCCAACCCAAATAGGGACGGCCAAACCCCTTTCGGTGGAGATACGCAGTATTTT.

The chain has TRBV5-1 and TRBJ2-5; 13 bases map to TRBD2. The CDR3 length is 17 residues. Germline V gene sequence: CDR1 SGHRS, CDR2 YFSETQ. Losses at the gene ends were 0 bases for V and 11 bases for J; bases not matched to a gene: 13. The CDR3 spells CASSLEGRTSGRDEQYF. CDR3 DNA: TGCGCCAGCAGCTTGGAGGGACGGACTAGCGGGAGAGATGAGCAGTACTTC.

This clonotype was counted a few times. V usage is TRBV4-1 and J usage is TRBJ1-1; D unclear. V lost 0 bases and J lost 5, with 16 bases in between. There are 16 residues in the CDR3. Looked up from germline, CDR1 is MGHRA and CDR2 is YSYEKL. The CDR3 sequence is CASSQDALHENTEAFF. In DNA, the CDR3 is TGCGCCAGCAGCCAAGACGCACTCCACGAAAATACTGAAGCTTTCTTT.

This sequence joins TRBV6-1 and TRBJ2-4, with D perhaps being TRBD1 or TRBD2 (5 bases each). There are 14 residues in the CDR3. Germline V gene data show CDR1 as MNHNS and CDR2 as SASEGT. Trimming removed 8 bases from V and 4 bases from J, with 15 bases in between. This CDR3 reads CASSTGTTKNIQYF. CDR3 nucleotides: TGTGCCAGCTCGACCGGGACCACGAAAAACATTCAGTACTTC.

The rearrangement joins TRBV6-4 to TRBJ1-2; no firm D call. V was pared by 0 bases and J by 7 bases, with 12 bases between. This CDR3 spans 14 amino acids. In germline, CDR1 is MRHNA, CDR2 SNTAGT. CDR3 coding DNA: TGTGCCAGCAGTGACTCTGATGGGGAGAGTGGCTACACCTTC. Protein product: CASSDSDGESGYTF.

This chain connects TRBV5-5 to TRBJ2-1; D is ambiguous. The CDR3 contains 11 residues. Germline CDR1 and CDR2: SGHKS and YYEKEE (reference sequence). V lost 1 base to trimming and J lost 12 bases, with 8 bases between them. In DNA, the CDR3 is TGTGCCAGCAGCTTGAGGGTGGGGCAGTTCTTC. The encoded protein is CASSLRVGQFF.

Comment on this clonotype: One base separates it from a far larger clone, so it is likely a read error. A read error is likely, as this CDR3 ends without the conserved phenylalanine or tryptophan. V usage is TRBV7-9 and J usage is TRBJ2-7; D may be TRBD1 (5 bases). V shed 1 base and J shed 1 base, with 8 bases lying between them. CDR3 length: 14 amino acids. Germline CDR1 is SEHNR and CDR2 is FQNEAQ (reference sequence). For the CDR3, the DNA is TGTGCCAGCAGCTTAGGTTCAGGGTCCTACGAGCAGTACTCC. As protein: CASSLGSGSYEQYS.

This chain uses TRBV15 with TRBJ2-3, with 14 positions matching TRBD2. V was pared by 5 bases and J by 7 bases, with 8 bases of the junction left unmatched. This CDR3 has 16 residues. CDR1 is LNHNV, CDR2 YYDKDF, per germline (reference sequence). This CDR3 is CATSVRLAGGENTQYF. The CDR3 coding sequence is TGTGCCACCAGCGTCCGACTAGCGGGGGGGGAGAATACGCAGTATTTT.

The V gene is TRBV7-8, the J gene TRBJ1-2; D is perhaps TRBD1 (5 bases). Germline CDR1 reads SGHVS; CDR2 reads FQNEAQ. V lost 0 bases to trimming and J lost 2 bases, with 19 bases between them. This CDR3 region has 18 residues. The CDR3 loop is CASSLAEIPTRGNYGYTF. CDR3 DNA: TGTGCCAGCAGCTTAGCGGAAATTCCCACACGGGGGAACTATGGCTACACCTTC.

This clonotype was counted only a few times. The chain combines TRBV7-9 with TRBJ2-5, with 9 positions matching TRBD1. The junction had 10 bases not matched to a gene; V was cut back by 1 base and J by 4 bases. Looked up from germline, CDR1 is SEHNR and CDR2 is FQNEAQ (reference sequence). The CDR3 contains 17 residues. CDR3 sequence (DNA): TGTGCCAGCAGCTTAGGGTCCGGGACAGGGTTATCAGAGACCCAGTACTTC. Encoded protein: CASSLGSGTGLSETQYF.

The chain couples TRBV6-1 to TRBJ2-3; 13 bases are a match to TRBD2. CDR1 is MNHNS and CDR2 is SASEGT in the germline V gene. V shed 3 bases, J shed 6 bases, and the junction held 6 bases outside the gene matches. This CDR3 has 16 residues. CDR3 residues: CASSDRLAGGSDTQYF. The DNA of the CDR3 is TGTGCCAGCAGTGATCGACTAGCGGGGGGATCGGATACGCAGTATTTT.

This chain joins TRBV5-6 and TRBJ2-3; TRBD2 aligns across 8 bases. CDR3 size: 14 residues. CDR1 is SGHDT, CDR2 YYEEEE, per germline. Unmatched junction bases numbered 6, after V lost 5 bases and J lost 4 bases. Written as DNA, the CDR3 is TGTGCCAGCAGGACTAGCGAGGAGGCAGATACGCAGTATTTT. Encoded protein: CASRTSEEADTQYF.

Notes on this clonotype: The junction departs from the called germline gene at one end, perhaps through a read error. This chain connects TRBV20-1 to TRBJ1-1; a possible D gene is TRBD1 (6 bases). The CDR3 runs to 16 residues. CDR1 and CDR2 (germline): DFQATT, SNEGSKA (reference sequence). CDR3 loop: CSTRLPIGGHITEAFF. CDR3 bases: TGCAGTACTAGACTACCAATAGGGGGACATATCACTGAAGCTTTCTTT.

This clonotype has a count of ten or more. V is TRBV10-3 and J is TRBJ2-1; the D gene is possibly TRBD2 (5 bases). The CDR3 is 10 residues long. CDR1 and CDR2 (germline): ENHRY, SYGVKD. With 10 bases removed from V and 10 bases from J, the gap between germline ends came to 11 bases. CDR3 region: CATGEGEQFF. The CDR3 DNA is TGTGCCACCGGCGAGGGAGAGCAGTTCTTC.

The chain is built from TRBV6-6 and TRBJ2-3, with D perhaps assigned TRBD1 or TRBD2 (6 bases each). The ends were cut back, 5 bases at V and 5 bases at J, with 17 bases in the middle. This CDR3 has 15 residues. CDR1 and CDR2 (germline): MNHNY, SVGAGI (reference sequence). The CDR3 DNA sequence: TGTGCCAGCAGTAATCCCCGGGGGCTACGAGATACGCAGTATTTT. Translated: CASSNPRGLRDTQYF.

The chain uses TRBV15 and TRBJ1-1; D not resolved. The germline gives CDR1 LNHNV, CDR2 YYDKDF (reference sequence). The CDR3 runs to 15 residues. The ends were cut back, 0 bases at V and 1 base at J, with 9 bases in the middle. CDR3 amino acids: CATSREALGNTEAFF. DNA of the CDR3: TGTGCCACCAGCAGAGAGGCCTTGGGGAACACTGAAGCTTTCTTT.

CDR3 DNA: TGTGCCATCAGCCCCGGGACTAGCGGGGGGAATGAGCAGTTCTTC. Translation: CAISPGTSGGNEQFF. The chain uses TRBV10-3 and TRBJ2-1; 15 bases map to TRBD2. This CDR3 comprises 15 residues. Germline V gene lookup returns CDR1 ENHRY and CDR2 SYGVKD. Germline trimming cut 6 bases from V and 7 bases from J; bases unmatched to any gene: 4.

The chain is built from TRBV20-1 and TRBJ1-2, with TRBD1 matching 8 bases. Germline lookup yields CDR1 DFQATT and CDR2 SNEGSKA (reference sequence). V lost 3 bases and J lost 3; bases outside the gene matches: 9. This CDR3 spans 15 amino acids. The CDR3 protein is CSARATGVAHYGYTF. In DNA, the CDR3 is TGCAGTGCTAGGGCGACAGGGGTCGCCCACTATGGCTACACCTTC.

In this sample, this clonotype turned up a few times. The chain employs TRBV20-1 and TRBJ1-2; D is unresolved. CDR1 and CDR2 (germline): DFQATT, SNEGSKA (reference sequence). This CDR3 is built from 16 residues. The V and J ends lost 1 base and 0 bases respectively, with 15 bases between them. CDR3 residues: CSARVRSSSPNYGYTF. The CDR3 DNA reads TGCAGTGCTAGAGTAAGGAGCAGTTCTCCTAACTATGGCTACACCTTC.

The genes are TRBV20-1 and TRBJ1-1, with D tentatively TRBD1 (5 bases). Germline V gives CDR1 DFQATT, CDR2 SNEGSKA (reference sequence). With 4 bases removed from V and 1 base from J, the gap between germline ends came to 16 bases. The CDR3 runs to 15 residues. CDR3 coding DNA: TGCAGTGCTACTGCTTTGGGACGGTCGAACACTGAAGCTTTCTTT. Protein product: CSATALGRSNTEAFF.

Ten or more counts support this clonotype. V usage is TRBV29-1 and J usage is TRBJ2-5; 7 bases are shared with TRBD1. V shed 5 bases, J shed 5 bases, and the junction held 11 bases outside the gene matches. CDR1 and CDR2 (germline): SQVTM, ANQGSEA. This CDR3 has 14 amino acids. The CDR3 reads CSVKADRLTETQYF. The CDR3 coding sequence is TGCAGCGTTAAAGCGGACAGGTTAACGGAGACCCAGTACTTC.

The V gene is TRBV2, the J gene TRBJ1-6; D is possibly TRBD1 (5 bases). Trimming took off 7 bases at V and 0 bases at J, with 13 bases between the two ends. CDR1 SNHLY and CDR2 FYNNEI come from the germline V gene. The CDR3 has 16 amino acids. CDR3 DNA: TGTGCCAGCACTTGGGACGCCCGCTCCTATAATTCACCCCTCCACTTT. Residues: CASTWDARSYNSPLHF. Using reference TRBV2 and TRBJ1-6 for the parts outside the CDR3, the full variable domain is EPEVTQTPSHQVTQMGQEVILRCVPISNHLYFYWYRQILGQKVEFLVSFYNNEISEKSEIFDDQFSVERPDGSNFTLKIRSTKLEDSAMYFCASTWDARSYNSPLHFGNGTRLTVT.

Ten or more counts support this clonotype. The chain employs TRBV29-1 and TRBJ2-6; TRBD2 agrees at 12 bases. Germline V gives CDR1 SQVTM, CDR2 ANQGSEA. J was trimmed by 0 bases and V by 3 bases; bases with no gene match: 6. The CDR3 has 18 amino acids. In DNA form, the CDR3 reads TGCAGCGTTGAGACTAGCGGGAGTAGGGTCTCTGGGGCCAACGTCCTGACTTTC. It yields the protein CSVETSGSRVSGANVLTF.

This rearrangement joins TRBV20-1 to TRBJ1-2, with D possibly being TRBD1 (5 bases). V was pared by 7 bases and J by 4 bases, with 13 bases between. From germline, CDR1 is DFQATT and CDR2 SNEGSKA (reference sequence). The CDR3 has 12 amino acids. The CDR3 bases are TGCAGTGGAATAGACAGTGGCTATGGCTACACCTTC. Amino acids: CSGIDSGYGYTF.

This clonotype was detected only a few times. This chain joins TRBV9 and TRBJ2-7, with D perhaps TRBD2 (5 bases). Trimming cost V 0 bases and J 10 bases, with 23 bases left between them. This CDR3 has 16 residues. CDR1 is SGDLS and CDR2 is YYNGEE in the germline V gene. CDR3 DNA: TGTGCCAGCAGCGTAGGCTCCATCTCCATAACGGAGGCCCAGTACTTC. Translating it yields CASSVGSISITEAQYF.

The chain uses TRBV10-1 and TRBJ1-6, with TRBD1 matching over 10 bases. The length of the CDR3 is 14 residues. The germline V gene encodes CDR1 WNHNN and CDR2 SYGVQD (reference sequence). The trim removed 10 bases at V and 7 bases at J, leaving 7 bases unmatched. The DNA of the CDR3 is TGCGCCAACAAGGGACAGGGGAAAAATTCACCCCTCCACTTT. It yields the protein CANKGQGKNSPLHF.

This clonotype has more than one count but fewer than ten. The genes are TRBV30 and TRBJ1-2; D unresolved. The germline V gene encodes CDR1 GTSNPN and CDR2 SVGIG (reference sequence). V gave up 1 base and J gave up 8 bases, with 11 bases separating them. The CDR3 consists of 12 residues. The CDR3 nucleotides read TGTGCCTGGAGTGCGATCTACGGCGGCTACACCTTC. It encodes CAWSAIYGGYTF.

The table lists this clonotype with a count of one. The V and J genes are TRBV27 and TRBJ2-7; D not certain. Germline V lookup: CDR1 MNHEY, CDR2 SMNVEV (reference sequence). This CDR3 contains 11 residues. Trimming left V 10 bases short and J 6 bases short, with 13 bases between. CDR3 DNA: TGTGCCAACTCCCTCGGCGGCGAGCAGTACTTC. It codes for CANSLGGEQYF.